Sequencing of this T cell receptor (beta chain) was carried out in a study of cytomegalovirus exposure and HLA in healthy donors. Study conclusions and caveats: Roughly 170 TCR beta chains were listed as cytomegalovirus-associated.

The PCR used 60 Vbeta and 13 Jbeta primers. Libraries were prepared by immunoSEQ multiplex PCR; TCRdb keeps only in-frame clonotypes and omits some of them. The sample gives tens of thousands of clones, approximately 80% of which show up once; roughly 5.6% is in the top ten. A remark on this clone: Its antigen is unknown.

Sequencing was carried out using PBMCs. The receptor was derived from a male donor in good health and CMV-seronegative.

The CDR3 DNA sequence: TGTGCCAGCAGCTTACGGGGGGCTTTGAGGACCCAGTACTTC. It translates to CASSLRGALRTQYF. The chain links TRBV7-8 to TRBJ2-5; D is perhaps TRBD2 (7 bases). Trimming shortened V by 2 bases and J by 7 bases, and 14 bases separated the two germline ends. This CDR3 is 14 amino acids long. Per germline, CDR1 SGHVS and CDR2 FQNEAQ.